This T cell receptor beta chain came from a study of cytomegalovirus exposure and HLA in healthy donors. The V gene's germline CDR1 is MGHRA and CDR2 YSYEKL. Trimming left V 2 bases short and J 5 bases short, with 16 bases between. There are 15 residues in the CDR3. This clone showed up just a few times. The assay was immunoSEQ multiplex PCR, and TCRdb's table has in-frame clones only and misses some. The sample has about 160,000 clones, 85% to 90% seen once. The sequenced sample was PBMCs. This clonotype was sampled from a woman aged 25 to 39 in good health and CMV-seronegative. The chain has TRBV4-1 and TRBJ2-7; tentatively, D is TRBD2 (5 bases). The CDR3 spells CASSQSTSYVDEQYF. CDR3 sequence (DNA): TGCGCCAGCAGCCAATCTACTAGTTACGTCGACGAGCAGTACTTC.